This TCR beta chain was retrieved from a study of cytomegalovirus exposure and HLA in healthy donors. As regards this clone: Its cognate antigen is unknown.

Whole-study results and caveats: Most subjects' HLA-A and HLA-B alleles were reportedly predicted from TCR beta sequences.

This CDR3 comprises 13 residues. Trimming cost V 5 bases and J 3 bases; bases outside gene matches: 2. Germline-derived CDR1 and CDR2 are MDHEN and SYDVKM. It was with 60 Vbeta and 13 Jbeta primers that the PCR ran. The protocol was immunoSEQ multiplex PCR, while the TCRdb copy is restricted to in-frame clones and leaves out a portion. The sample includes about 190,000 clones, roughly 80% seen only once; the top ten take about 0.26%. The V gene is TRBV28, the J gene TRBJ2-7; 9 bases map to TRBD2. Source material: PBMCs. This clonotype was obtained from a boy younger than 18 in good health and CMV-seronegative. The CDR3 nucleotides are TGTGCCAGCAGTCAAGCGGGGGGCTACGAGCAGTACTTC. Residues: CASSQAGGYEQYF.